These 2 T cell receptor beta chains were sequenced from one sample in a study of multiple sclerosis patients with progressive multifocal leukoencephalopathy. Sequencing was performed with immunoSEQ multiplex PCR; in TCRdb, only in-frame clones are kept and a portion is missing. This sample has more than 30,000 clones, with roughly 86% found just once. As for time point: time of PML onset. The sequencing here drew on PBMCs, taken from a patient treated with natalizumab. Receptors originate from a woman aged 40 to 49 with progressive multifocal leukoencephalopathy.

CDR3 DNA sequence: TGTGCCAGCAGCTTAGGCAGGGATCCCTACGAGCAGTACTTC. The encoded protein is CASSLGRDPYEQYF. The V gene is TRBV7-6, the J gene TRBJ2-7; D is possibly TRBD1 (5 bases). The CDR3 consists of 14 residues. V was cut by 1 base and J by 2 bases, with 9 bases left in between. Germline V lookup: CDR1 SGHVS, CDR2 FNYEAQ.

This chain joins TRBV30 and TRBJ1-2, with D hard to call. CDR3 length: 13 amino acids. V was pared by 5 bases and J by 8 bases, with 18 bases between. Germline-derived CDR1 and CDR2 are GTSNPN and SVGIG (reference sequence). CDR3 DNA sequence: TGTGCCTGGGGGAGGCCGGAGATAGGGGGCTACACCTTC. As protein: CAWGRPEIGGYTF.